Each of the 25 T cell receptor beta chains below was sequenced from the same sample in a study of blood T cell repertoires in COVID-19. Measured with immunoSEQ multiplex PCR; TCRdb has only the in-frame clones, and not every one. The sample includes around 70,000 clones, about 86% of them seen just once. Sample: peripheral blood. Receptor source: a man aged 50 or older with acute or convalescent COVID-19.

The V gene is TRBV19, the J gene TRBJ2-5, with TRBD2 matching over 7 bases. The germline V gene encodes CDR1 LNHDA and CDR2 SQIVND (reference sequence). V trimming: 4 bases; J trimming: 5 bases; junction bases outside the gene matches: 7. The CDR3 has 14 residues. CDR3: CASSRGGVRETQYF. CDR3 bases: TGTGCCAGTAGTAGGGGGGGAGTGCGGGAGACCCAGTACTTC.

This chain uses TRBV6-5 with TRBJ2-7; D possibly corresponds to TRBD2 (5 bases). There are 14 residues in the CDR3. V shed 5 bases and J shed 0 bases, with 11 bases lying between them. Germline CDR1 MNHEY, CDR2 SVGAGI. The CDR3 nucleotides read TGTGCCAGCAGTACTGGACTGAACTCCTACGAGCAGTACTTC. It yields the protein CASSTGLNSYEQYF.

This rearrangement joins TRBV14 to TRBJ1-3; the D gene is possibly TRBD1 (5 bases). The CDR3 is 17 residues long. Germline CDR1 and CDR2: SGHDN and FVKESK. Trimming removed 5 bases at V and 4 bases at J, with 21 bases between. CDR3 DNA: TGTGCCAGCAGCTCAACCCCCCACTCAGGGCTGGGAAACACCATATATTTT. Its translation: CASSSTPHSGLGNTIYF. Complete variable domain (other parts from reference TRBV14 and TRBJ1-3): EAGVTQFPSHSVIEKGQTVTLRCDPISGHDNLYWYRRVMGKEIKFLLHFVKESKQDESGMPNNRFLAERTGGTYSTLKVQPAELEDSGVYFCASSSTPHSGLGNTIYFGEGSWLTVV.

The chain's CDR3 is CASSQPDRGSEKLFF. The CDR3, as DNA: TGTGCCAGCAGCCAACCGGACAGGGGTAGTGAAAAACTGTTTTTT. The chain links TRBV3-1 (or the pseudogene TRBV3-2) to TRBJ1-4; 9 nucleotides agree with TRBD1. Trimming cost V 2 bases and J 7 bases; bases outside gene matches: 5. The CDR3 has 15 residues. CDR1 LGHDT and CDR2 YNNKEL come from the germline V gene (reference sequence).

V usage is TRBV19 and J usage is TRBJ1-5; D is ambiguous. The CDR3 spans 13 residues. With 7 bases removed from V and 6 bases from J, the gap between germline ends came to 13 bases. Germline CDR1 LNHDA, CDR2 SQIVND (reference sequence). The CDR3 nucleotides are TGTGCCAGTACCCCCATGGGAGGTCAGCCCCAGCATTTT. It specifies CASTPMGGQPQHF.

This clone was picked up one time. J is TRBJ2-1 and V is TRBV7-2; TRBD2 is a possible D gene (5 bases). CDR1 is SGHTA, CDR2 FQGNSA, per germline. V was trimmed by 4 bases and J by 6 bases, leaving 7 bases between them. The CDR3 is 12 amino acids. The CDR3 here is CASSSSGNEQFF. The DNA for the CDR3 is TGTGCCAGCAGCTCAAGCGGCAATGAGCAGTTCTTC.

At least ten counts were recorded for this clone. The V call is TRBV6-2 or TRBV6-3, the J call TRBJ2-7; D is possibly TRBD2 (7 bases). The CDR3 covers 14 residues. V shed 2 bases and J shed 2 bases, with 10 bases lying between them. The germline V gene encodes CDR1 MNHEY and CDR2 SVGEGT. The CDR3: CASSYGGAAYEQYF. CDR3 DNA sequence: TGTGCCAGCAGTTACGGGGGGGCAGCCTACGAGCAGTACTTC.

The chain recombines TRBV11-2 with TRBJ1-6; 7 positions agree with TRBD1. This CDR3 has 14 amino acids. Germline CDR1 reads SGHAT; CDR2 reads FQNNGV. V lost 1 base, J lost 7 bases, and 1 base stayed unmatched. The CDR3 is CASSLGQGNSPLHF. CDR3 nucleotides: TGTGCCAGCAGCTTAGGACAGGGCAATTCACCCCTCCACTTT.

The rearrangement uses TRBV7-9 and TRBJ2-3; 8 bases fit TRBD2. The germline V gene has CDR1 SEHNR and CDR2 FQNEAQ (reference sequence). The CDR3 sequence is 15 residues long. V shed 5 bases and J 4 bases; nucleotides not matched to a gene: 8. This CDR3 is CASSVVAGRSDTQYF. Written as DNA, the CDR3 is TGTGCCAGCAGCGTGGTAGCGGGAAGGTCAGATACGCAGTATTTT.

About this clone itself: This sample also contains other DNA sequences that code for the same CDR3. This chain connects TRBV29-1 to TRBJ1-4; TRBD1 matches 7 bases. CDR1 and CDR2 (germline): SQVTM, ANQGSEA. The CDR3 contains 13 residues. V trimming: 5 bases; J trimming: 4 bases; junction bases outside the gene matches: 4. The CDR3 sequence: CSVSRGSNEKLFF. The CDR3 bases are TGCAGCGTTAGCAGGGGGAGTAATGAAAAACTGTTTTTT.

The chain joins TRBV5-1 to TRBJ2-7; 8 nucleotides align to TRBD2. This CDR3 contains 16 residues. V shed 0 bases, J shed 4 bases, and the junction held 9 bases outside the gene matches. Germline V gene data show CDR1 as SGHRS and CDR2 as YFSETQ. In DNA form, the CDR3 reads TGCGCCAGCAGCTTGGCCTTAGACGGGAGGGCGTACGAGCAGTACTTC. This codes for CASSLALDGRAYEQYF.

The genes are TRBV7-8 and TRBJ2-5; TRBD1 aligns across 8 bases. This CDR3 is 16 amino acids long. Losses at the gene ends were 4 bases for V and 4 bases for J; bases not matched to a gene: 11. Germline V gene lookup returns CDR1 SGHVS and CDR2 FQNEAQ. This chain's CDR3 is CASSSRPRGLGETQYF. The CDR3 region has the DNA TGTGCCAGCAGCTCCCGGCCCAGGGGGCTGGGAGAGACCCAGTACTTC.

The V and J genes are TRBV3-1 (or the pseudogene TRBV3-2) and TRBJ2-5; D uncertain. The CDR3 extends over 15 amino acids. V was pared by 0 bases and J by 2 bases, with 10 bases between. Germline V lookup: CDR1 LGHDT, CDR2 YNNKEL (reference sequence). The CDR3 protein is CASSQDWAAQETQYF. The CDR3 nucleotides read TGTGCCAGCAGCCAAGACTGGGCAGCTCAAGAGACCCAGTACTTC.

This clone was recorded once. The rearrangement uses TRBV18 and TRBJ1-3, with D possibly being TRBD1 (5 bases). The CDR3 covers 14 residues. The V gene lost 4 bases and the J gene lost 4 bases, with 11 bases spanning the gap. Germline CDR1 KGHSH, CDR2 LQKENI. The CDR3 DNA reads TGTGCCAGCTCACGAGAAGGGGTAGGAAACACCATATATTTT. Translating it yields CASSREGVGNTIYF.

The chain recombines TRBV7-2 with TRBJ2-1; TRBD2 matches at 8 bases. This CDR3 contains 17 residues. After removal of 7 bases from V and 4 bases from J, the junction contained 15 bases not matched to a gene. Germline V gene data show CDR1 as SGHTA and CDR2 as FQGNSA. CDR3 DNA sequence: TGTGCCAGCACCTCCAGAGTACCCAGCGGGGGATACAATGAGCAGTTCTTC. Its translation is CASTSRVPSGGYNEQFF.

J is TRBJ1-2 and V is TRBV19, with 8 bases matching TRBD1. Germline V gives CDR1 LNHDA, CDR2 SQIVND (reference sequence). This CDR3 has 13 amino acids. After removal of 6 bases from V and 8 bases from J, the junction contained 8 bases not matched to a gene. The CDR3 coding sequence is TGTGCCAGTAGCGGGACAGGCGGGGGAGGCTACACCTTC. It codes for CASSGTGGGGYTF. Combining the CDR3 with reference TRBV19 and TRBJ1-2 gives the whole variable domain DGGITQSPKYLFRKEGQNVTLSCEQNLNHDAMYWYRQDPGQGLRLIYYSQIVNDFQKGDIAEGYSVSREKKESFPLTVTSAQKNPTAFYLCASSGTGGGGYTFGSGTRLTVV.

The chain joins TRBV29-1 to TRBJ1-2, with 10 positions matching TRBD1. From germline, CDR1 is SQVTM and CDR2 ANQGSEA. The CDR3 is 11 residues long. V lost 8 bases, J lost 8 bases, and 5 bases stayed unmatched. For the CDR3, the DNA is TGCAGCACGGACAGGGGGGGCGGCTACACCTTC. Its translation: CSTDRGGGYTF.

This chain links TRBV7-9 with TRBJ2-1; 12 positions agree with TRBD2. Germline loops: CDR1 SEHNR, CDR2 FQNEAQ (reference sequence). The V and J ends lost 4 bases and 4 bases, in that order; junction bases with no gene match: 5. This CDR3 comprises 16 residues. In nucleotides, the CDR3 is TGTGCCAGCAGCTGGCGCGGGACTAGCGGGTACAATGAGCAGTTCTTC. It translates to CASSWRGTSGYNEQFF.

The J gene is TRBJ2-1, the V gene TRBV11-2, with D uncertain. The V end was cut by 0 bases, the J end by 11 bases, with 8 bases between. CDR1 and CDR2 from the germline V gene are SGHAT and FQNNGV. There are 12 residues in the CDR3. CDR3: CASSLETLKQFF. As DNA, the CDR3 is TGTGCCAGCAGCTTAGAGACTCTAAAGCAGTTCTTC.

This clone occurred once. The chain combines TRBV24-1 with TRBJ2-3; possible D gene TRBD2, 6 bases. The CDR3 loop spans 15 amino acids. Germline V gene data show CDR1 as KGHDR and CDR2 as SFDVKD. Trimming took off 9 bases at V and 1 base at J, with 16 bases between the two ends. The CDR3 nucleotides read TGTGCCACCGCGGTGGGCGGGACGGGCACAGATACGCAGTATTTT. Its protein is CATAVGGTGTDTQYF.

CDR3: CASSIGQGHQPQHF. CDR3 DNA: TGTGCCAGTAGTATCGGACAGGGTCATCAGCCCCAGCATTTT. This chain uses TRBV19 with TRBJ1-5; TRBD1 matches 8 bases. This CDR3 has 14 amino acids. The ends lost 3 bases at V and 5 bases at J; junction bases unmatched: 3. Germline loops: CDR1 LNHDA, CDR2 SQIVND (reference sequence).

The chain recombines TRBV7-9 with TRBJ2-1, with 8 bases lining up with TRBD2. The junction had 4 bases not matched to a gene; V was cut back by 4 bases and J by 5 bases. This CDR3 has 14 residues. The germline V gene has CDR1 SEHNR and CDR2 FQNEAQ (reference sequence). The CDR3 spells CASSSGGRNNEQFF. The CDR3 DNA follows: TGTGCCAGCAGCTCTGGCGGGAGGAACAATGAGCAGTTCTTC.

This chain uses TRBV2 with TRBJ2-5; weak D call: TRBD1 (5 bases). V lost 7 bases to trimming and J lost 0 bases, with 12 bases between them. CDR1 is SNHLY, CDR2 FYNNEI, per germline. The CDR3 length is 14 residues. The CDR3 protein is CASTLRRDQETQYF. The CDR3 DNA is TGTGCCAGCACCCTCCGCAGGGACCAAGAGACCCAGTACTTC.

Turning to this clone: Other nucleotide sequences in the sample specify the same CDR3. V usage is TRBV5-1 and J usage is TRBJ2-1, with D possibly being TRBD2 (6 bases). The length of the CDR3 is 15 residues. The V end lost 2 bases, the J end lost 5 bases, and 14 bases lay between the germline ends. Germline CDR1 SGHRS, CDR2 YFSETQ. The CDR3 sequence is CASSLGGGPNNEQFF. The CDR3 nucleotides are TGCGCCAGCAGCTTAGGCGGAGGGCCGAACAATGAGCAGTTCTTC.

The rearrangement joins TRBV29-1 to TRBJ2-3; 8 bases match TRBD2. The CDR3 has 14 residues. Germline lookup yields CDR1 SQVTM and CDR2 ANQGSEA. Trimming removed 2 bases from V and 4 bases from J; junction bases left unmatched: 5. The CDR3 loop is CSVELTGGSDTQYF. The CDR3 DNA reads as TGCAGCGTTGAACTTACGGGGGGGTCAGATACGCAGTATTTT.